The sequence of this T cell receptor beta chain was determined in a study of cytomegalovirus exposure and HLA in healthy donors. Germline CDR1 SNHLY, CDR2 FYNNEI. V was shortened by 7 bases and J by 5 bases, with 14 bases between the two germline ends. This CDR3 is 13 amino acids long. This clone was counted between two and nine times. Its specificity is not known. The PCR contained 60 Vbeta and 13 Jbeta primers. The method was immunoSEQ multiplex PCR; TCRdb's version includes in-frame clones alone and lacks a portion of them. The table records 68,000 or so clones, roughly 77% of them present only once. The study, taken as a whole, reports: A later analysis reportedly found fewer N-insertions in an Asian-associated ancestry cluster than the roughly 670-donor mean. Altogether, 164 TCR beta chains were recorded as cytomegalovirus-associated.

What was sequenced was PBMCs. V and J are TRBV2 and TRBJ1-2, with D possibly being TRBD1 (6 bases). The origin of this receptor is a human donor in good health. CDR3 loop: CASIGTGTYGYTF. In DNA form, the CDR3 reads TGTGCCAGCATTGGAACAGGGACATATGGCTACACCTTC.